These T cell receptor beta chains were read from a single sample in a study of blood T cell repertoires in COVID-19. Clones were sequenced by immunoSEQ multiplex PCR, and TCRdb holds only the in-frame ones, with some missing. The table lists about 310,000 clones, 87% of them singletons. Sequencing was performed on peripheral blood. These receptors were obtained from a woman between 45 and 60 years old who had recovered from COVID-19. The CDR3 runs from the conserved cysteine through the conserved F or W. A D gene is named only where the DNA matches it firmly. Clone size is shown for a subset of rows, as once, few, many or a class of expanded clone.

CDR3nt,CDR3aa,j_gene,d_gene,abundance,v_gene
TGTGCCAGTAGCCCACAGGGAAGGATCAATGAGCAGTTCTTC,CASSPQGRINEQFF,TRBJ2-1,NA,NA,TRBV19
TGTGCCAGCAGCAAAAGCGGACAGGGGGCGCCGGACGAGCAGTACTTC,CASSKSGQGAPDEQYF,TRBJ2-7,TRBD1,NA,TRBV7-9
TGTGCCAGTAGTATCACCGTACAGAACACTGAAGCTTTCTTT,CASSITVQNTEAFF,TRBJ1-1,NA,NA,TRBV19
TGTGCCAGCAACAGGGGCGGAGCCCCCACAGATACGCAGTATTTT,CASNRGGAPTDTQYF,TRBJ2-3,TRBD1,NA,TRBV5-8
TGCAGTGCTAGTGAATCAGCGACCTCTGCCTACGAGCAGTACTTC,CSASESATSAYEQYF,TRBJ2-7,NA,NA,TRBV20-1
TGTGCCAGCAGCTCGGGAGGCTCTGGAAACACCATATATTTT,CASSSGGSGNTIYF,TRBJ1-3,NA,NA,TRBV7-8
TGTGCCATCAGTGAGGACGGGATAAACACTGAAGCTTTCTTT,CAISEDGINTEAFF,TRBJ1-1,NA,NA,TRBV10-3
TGTGCCAGCACCCTGCCCGCAATCGGGTATGCTTTCTTT,CASTLPAIGYAFF,TRBJ1-1,NA,NA,TRBV28
TGTGCCAGCTCACCACAGGAGAATCAGCCCCAGCATTTT,CASSPQENQPQHF,TRBJ1-5,NA,NA,TRBV18
TGTGCCAGCAGTAAAGGACGGGAGGGCTCCTACGAGCAGTACTTC,CASSKGREGSYEQYF,TRBJ2-7,TRBD2,NA,TRBV2
TGTGCCAGTACCGACCCGGGACAGGGGGTTCAAGCTTTCTTT,CASTDPGQGVQAFF,TRBJ1-1,TRBD1,NA,TRBV19
TGTGCCAGCAGCTCCGTAGGACAGGGTCTGAGCGAGCAGTACTTC,CASSSVGQGLSEQYF,TRBJ2-7,TRBD1,NA,TRBV7-8
TGCGCCAGCAGTGAGACGGGGGGCGGCAATGAGCAGTTCTTC,CASSETGGGNEQFF,TRBJ2-1,NA,NA,TRBV10-2
TGTGCCAGCAGCTTGGGCCATCTAGCGGGAGTAAACAATGAGCAGTTCTTC,CASSLGHLAGVNNEQFF,TRBJ2-1,TRBD2,NA,TRBV5-6
TGTGCCAGCACCAGGGACAGGGGCAAGCAGTACTTC,CASTRDRGKQYF,TRBJ2-7,TRBD1,NA,TRBV12-3/TRBV12-4
TGTGCCAGCAGCTTAGCGGAGGGACAGGGTTCACCCCTCCACTTT,CASSLAEGQGSPLHF,TRBJ1-6,TRBD1,NA,TRBV7-6
TGTGCCAGCAGTGAAGTTGGCGGGATGGTAGATACGCAGTATTTT,CASSEVGGMVDTQYF,TRBJ2-3,NA,NA,TRBV6-1
TGTGCCAGCAGCGCGACTAGCGGGAGCTACGAGCAGTACTTC,CASSATSGSYEQYF,TRBJ2-7,TRBD2,NA,TRBV6-5
TGTGCCAGCAGCTGGAGGGACAGAGAGACCCAGTACTTC,CASSWRDRETQYF,TRBJ2-5,NA,many,TRBV2
TGTGCCAGCAGCTTAAGTAGAGGAACCGGGGAGCTGTTTTTT,CASSLSRGTGELFF,TRBJ2-2,NA,NA,TRBV7-2
TGCGCCAGCAGCCAAGATCCCAGTGGGAGTACCGGGGAGCTGTTTTTT,CASSQDPSGSTGELFF,TRBJ2-2,NA,NA,TRBV4-1
TGTGCCAGCAGTTACGGGCAGGGATTCGGTGAGCAGTTCTTC,CASSYGQGFGEQFF,TRBJ2-1,NA,NA,TRBV6-6
TGTGCCAGTAGTAGGCCAGGGGGAGGTTATGGCTACACCTTC,CASSRPGGGYGYTF,TRBJ1-2,TRBD1,NA,TRBV19
TGTGCCAGTAGTATATCATGGGAAGGGGATTCACCCCTCCACTTT,CASSISWEGDSPLHF,TRBJ1-6,NA,once,TRBV19
TGCGCCAGCAGCCATTCCGAGGGATACGAGCAGTACTTC,CASSHSEGYEQYF,TRBJ2-7,NA,NA,TRBV4-3
TGTGCCAGCAGCCAAGACAGGGCCTCCTACGAGCAGTACTTC,CASSQDRASYEQYF,TRBJ2-7,NA,NA,TRBV4-2
TGTGCCAGCAGTTACGGACTAGTCTACGAGCAGTACTTC,CASSYGLVYEQYF,TRBJ2-7,TRBD2,NA,TRBV6-2/TRBV6-3
TGTGCCAGCAGGGGGACTGGCGGGAGGTTGTACGAGCAGTACTTC,CASRGTGGRLYEQYF,TRBJ2-7,TRBD2,NA,TRBV28
TGTGCCAGCAGTGCCCGACTATTTAATGAGCAGTTCTTC,CASSARLFNEQFF,TRBJ2-1,NA,NA,TRBV2
TGTGCCAGCAGCCAAGCCGGGGGCGAGCAGTACTTC,CASSQAGGEQYF,TRBJ2-7,NA,NA,TRBV5-4
TGTGCCACCAGTGTCGCCGGGAGGAACGCTGAAGCTTTCTTT,CATSVAGRNAEAFF,TRBJ1-1,NA,NA,TRBV24-1
TGTGCCAGCAGCAGGAGGTTCGAGAACACTGAAGCTTTCTTT,CASSRRFENTEAFF,TRBJ1-1,NA,NA,TRBV5-5
TGTGCCAGCAGCTTATCCTTCGCGGGCCACAGAGGGAATTCACCCCTCCACTTT,CASSLSFAGHRGNSPLHF,TRBJ1-6,NA,NA,TRBV7-9
TGCGCCAGCAGGGGGACACTAAGGAACACTGAAGCTTTCTTT,CASRGTLRNTEAFF,TRBJ1-1,NA,NA,TRBV4-1
TGCGCCAGCAGCCAATCCCTAGGTAGCCACCGGAACACTGAAGCTTTCTTT,CASSQSLGSHRNTEAFF,TRBJ1-1,NA,NA,TRBV4-1
TGTGCCGCCGAGGGGGTGTCTGGAAACACCATATATTTT,CAAEGVSGNTIYF,TRBJ1-3,NA,NA,TRBV6-5
TGTGCCAGCAGCTTCTCTCCGGACACCGGGGAGCTGTTTTTT,CASSFSPDTGELFF,TRBJ2-2,NA,NA,TRBV7-3
TGTGCCAGCAGTATCTCCCGGGGCTATGGCTACACCTTC,CASSISRGYGYTF,TRBJ1-2,NA,few,TRBV28
TGTGCCAGCCACCGGATCGAAGACTACTATGGCTACACCTTC,CASHRIEDYYGYTF,TRBJ1-2,NA,NA,TRBV6-5
TGTGCCAGCAGGCACACAATTAACGAAGAGACCCAGTACTTC,CASRHTINEETQYF,TRBJ2-5,NA,NA,TRBV6-5
TGTGCCAGTAGTACGACAGGGGGAGACACAGATACGCAGTATTTT,CASSTTGGDTDTQYF,TRBJ2-3,TRBD1,NA,TRBV19
TGTGCCACCAGCAGAGAGTACAGCAATGAGCAGTTCTTC,CATSREYSNEQFF,TRBJ2-1,NA,NA,TRBV15
TGTGCCATTCAGGGGGAGAGTCGGGAAAAACTGTTTTTT,CAIQGESREKLFF,TRBJ1-4,TRBD1,NA,TRBV10-3